Sequencing of this TCR beta chain was carried out in a study of T cell clones after liver transplantation. Study details: In this trial, immunosuppression withdrawal was attempted within 2 years of liver transplant. TCRbeta sequencing after a pre-transplant mixed lymphocyte reaction identified graft-donor-reactive clones, later tracked in post-transplant blood.

Study-level results: A larger donor-reactive than third-party decline suggested partial antigen-specific deletion.

Notes on this clone: Its antigen is unidentified. An end of the junction does not agree with germline; a read error may underlie this. The sample holds other DNA sequences that translate to the same CDR3.

TCRdb's table, derived via immunoSEQ multiplex PCR, lists solely in-frame clones and lacks some. In the table there are about 58,000 clones, approximately 70% of which are singletons. The germline V gene encodes CDR1 SNHLY and CDR2 FYNNEI. The CDR3 loop spans 10 amino acids. Sequenced here: CD4+ T cells from blood, sampled at the roughly 15-month timepoint. This chain links TRBV2 with TRBJ1-4; unclear D gene. The TCR originated in a human patient who received a liver transplant. The graft donor may have given rise to some T cells. In nucleotides, the CDR3 is TGCGCCAGCAGGATCGAAAAACTGTTTTTT. This encodes CASRIEKLFF.